The 21 T cell receptor beta chains in this list originate from one sample, sequenced in a study of early T cells in non-severe SARS-CoV-2 infection. TCRdb independently ran MiXCR on the 5' RACE reads; one entry per CDR3 protein. Of tens of thousands of distinct CDR3 sequences in the sample, approximately 11% were seen once. The sample was whole blood. These receptors all come from an adult who was a healthcare worker with PCR-confirmed SARS-CoV-2 infection or an uninfected control (not recorded which).

This clonotype was seen only a few times. The gene calls are TRBV18 and TRBJ2-7, with 9 bases that match TRBD1. This CDR3 has 14 residues. Germline CDR1 KGHSH, CDR2 LQKENI. The V segment lost 3 bases and the J segment 4 bases; nucleotides outside the gene matches: 4. The CDR3 DNA reads as TGTGCCAGCTCACCGGGGACAGGGTTTTACGAGCAGTACTTC. This translates into CASSPGTGFYEQYF.

This clonotype was detected ten times or more. This chain joins TRBV6-2 or TRBV6-3 and TRBJ1-2; D unclear. The germline CDR1 and CDR2 sequences are MNHEY and SVGEGT. The CDR3 has 12 amino acids. Trimming took 10 bases from V and 4 from J, leaving 13 bases between them. The CDR3 protein is CATTPGSYGYTF. The CDR3 region has the DNA TGTGCCACTACGCCCGGGTCCTATGGCTACACCTTC.

This clonotype was detected many times. This chain's CDR3 is CASKDGGGVFNSPLHF. CDR3 coding DNA: TGTGCCAGCAAGGACGGTGGAGGGGTATTTAATTCACCCCTCCACTTT. J is TRBJ1-6 and V is TRBV5-4; a weak D match, TRBD1 (5 bases). The ends were cut back, 6 bases at V and 6 bases at J, with 19 bases in the middle. The CDR3 consists of 16 residues. Germline-derived CDR1 and CDR2 are SGHNT and YYREEE (reference sequence).

The table lists this clonotype with a few counts. The V call is TRBV25-1, the J call TRBJ1-5; a weak D match, TRBD1 (5 bases). From germline, CDR1 is MGHDK and CDR2 SYGVNS. The V end lost 3 bases, the J end lost 2 bases, and 8 bases lay between the germline ends. The length of the CDR3 is 14 residues. The CDR3 reads CASSDAGGNQPQHF. The CDR3 DNA is TGTGCCAGCAGTGACGCGGGGGGCAATCAGCCCCAGCATTTT.

The rearrangement links TRBV29-1 to TRBJ1-4; D is uncertain. Germline V CDR1 and CDR2: SQVTM, ANQGSEA. V gave up 4 bases and J gave up 6 bases, with 3 bases separating them. The CDR3 covers 10 residues. CDR3 in amino acids: CSVGDEKLFF. The CDR3 bases are TGCAGCGTTGGAGATGAAAAACTGTTTTTT.

V is TRBV20-1 and J is TRBJ2-3; 7 nucleotides align to TRBD1. The CDR3 totals 14 residues. Germline V lookup: CDR1 DFQATT, CDR2 SNEGSKA (reference sequence). V shed 6 bases, J shed 2 bases, and the junction held 8 bases outside the gene matches. CDR3 sequence reads: CSAKPTGDTDTQYF. The CDR3 DNA reads TGCAGTGCGAAACCAACAGGGGACACAGATACGCAGTATTTT.

The gene calls are TRBV4-2 and TRBJ2-3, with 13 positions matching TRBD2. The CDR3 consists of 19 residues. Germline CDR1 and CDR2: LGHNA and YNFKEQ. Trimming cost V 1 base and J 0 bases; bases outside gene matches: 7. As DNA, the CDR3 is TGTGCCAGCAGCCAAGGAACGGGACTAGCGGGGAGCAGCACAGATACGCAGTATTTT. As protein: CASSQGTGLAGSSTDTQYF.

A few counts support this clonotype. CDR3 protein: CSVEEGLRYGYTF. The CDR3 nucleotides read TGCAGCGTTGAAGAGGGACTTAGATATGGCTACACCTTC. V and J are TRBV29-1 and TRBJ1-2, with D perhaps TRBD1 (5 bases). In germline, CDR1 is SQVTM, CDR2 ANQGSEA. The CDR3 runs 13 residues. The germline V and J ends were trimmed by 0 bases and 5 bases, with 10 bases remaining between them.

The rearrangement joins TRBV25-1 to TRBJ1-5; D may be TRBD1 (5 bases). This CDR3 contains 16 residues. From germline, CDR1 is MGHDK and CDR2 SYGVNS. V lost 5 bases to trimming and J lost 6 bases, with 20 bases between them. For the CDR3, the DNA is TGTGCCAGCAGTAAAGGGGAGGGGTGGCCGGTTCAGCCCCAGCATTTT. Translated: CASSKGEGWPVQPQHF.

This clonotype was counted at least ten times. This chain links TRBV5-6 with TRBJ2-7; D remains unclear. Germline V gene lookup returns CDR1 SGHDT and CDR2 YYEEEE. V lost 4 bases and J lost 3, with 5 bases in between. The CDR3 runs to 11 residues. The CDR3 region has the DNA TGTGCCAGCAGCCGTGTCTACGAGCAGTACTTC. This codes for CASSRVYEQYF.

Comment on this clonotype: With a much larger clone just one base away, this may be a read error. The chain uses TRBV2 and TRBJ1-4; D is unclear. This CDR3 has 14 amino acids. The germline CDR1 and CDR2 sequences are SNHLY and FYNNEI. The CDR3 region has the DNA TGTGTCAGCAGCGGGCGGCAGCCTAATGAAAAACTGTTTTTT. Protein sequence: CVSSGRQPNEKLFF.

This clonotype was observed at least ten times. The chain uses TRBV2 and TRBJ1-6, with 7 bases matching TRBD1. Germline V gene lookup returns CDR1 SNHLY and CDR2 FYNNEI. V lost 7 bases and J lost 11; bases outside the gene matches: 8. The CDR3 has 13 amino acids. The CDR3 DNA reads as TGTGCCAGCAACGACCTACAGGGGACACCCCTCCACTTT. This codes for CASNDLQGTPLHF.

This clonotype was observed at least ten times. The chain couples TRBV19 to TRBJ1-2; no reliable D call. V dropped 4 bases and J dropped 3 bases, with 15 bases sitting between them. CDR3 length equals 15 residues. The V gene's germline CDR1 is LNHDA and CDR2 SQIVND (reference sequence). CDR3 loop: CASSNPTRPDYGYTF. CDR3 bases: TGTGCCAGTAGTAACCCCACGCGCCCCGACTATGGCTACACCTTC. The entire variable domain, with the rest obtained from reference TRBV19 and TRBJ1-2, is as follows: DGGITQSPKYLFRKEGQNVTLSCEQNLNHDAMYWYRQDPGQGLRLIYYSQIVNDFQKGDIAEGYSVSREKKESFPLTVTSAQKNPTAFYLCASSNPTRPDYGYTFGSGTRLTVV.

This clonotype came up many times. V is TRBV6-2 or TRBV6-3 and J is TRBJ2-3; TRBD1 might be the D (5 bases). V was shortened by 0 bases and J by 2 bases, with 24 bases between the two germline ends. The length of the CDR3 is 20 residues. Looked up from germline, CDR1 is MNHEY and CDR2 is SVGEGT. As DNA, the CDR3 is TGTGCCAGCAGTTACTCGACAGTTGGCGTGCCGCCGAAACACACAGATACGCAGTATTTT. Amino acids: CASSYSTVGVPPKHTDTQYF.

This clonotype was seen many times. The chain joins TRBV29-1 to TRBJ2-4; no definite D call. The V gene lost 1 base and the J gene lost 6 bases, with 10 bases spanning the gap. Per germline, CDR1 SQVTM and CDR2 ANQGSEA. This CDR3 has 13 residues. The CDR3 DNA reads as TGCAGCGTTGAAGGGGTGGATAGAAACATTCAGTACTTC. The encoded protein is CSVEGVDRNIQYF.

This clonotype was detected only a few times. The rearrangement joins TRBV29-1 to TRBJ2-7; D call uncertain. Trimming left V 2 bases short and J 6 bases short, with 11 bases between. Germline V gene sequence: CDR1 SQVTM, CDR2 ANQGSEA. The CDR3 runs to 12 residues. The CDR3 DNA reads as TGCAGCGTTGAAATGCTGGGGTCCGAGCAGTACTTC. Translating it yields CSVEMLGSEQYF.

This chain uses TRBV10-3 with TRBJ1-2, with D possibly being TRBD1 (6 bases). V lost 0 bases, J lost 4 bases, and 18 bases lay in between. CDR1 and CDR2 from the germline V gene are ENHRY and SYGVKD. CDR3 length equals 17 residues. The CDR3 DNA sequence: TGTGCCATCAGTGAGTCGACTCAGGGGACCTTTTCCTATGGCTACACCTTC. Encoded protein: CAISESTQGTFSYGYTF.

This clonotype was observed at least ten times. This chain links TRBV2 with TRBJ2-7; 7 nucleotides align to TRBD1. CDR3 length equals 11 residues. V dropped 8 bases and J dropped 3; count of bases not matched to a gene: 1. Germline V gives CDR1 SNHLY, CDR2 FYNNEI. CDR3: CASGTVYEQYF. For the CDR3, the DNA is TGTGCCAGCGGGACAGTCTACGAGCAGTACTTC.

This clonotype was recorded at least ten times. This chain joins TRBV7-3 and TRBJ2-5, with D unresolved. Deletions cut 4 bases from V and 1 base from J, with 7 bases between. The CDR3 extends over 13 amino acids. The germline V gene encodes CDR1 SGHTA and CDR2 FQGTGA. The CDR3 loop reads CASSWSVQETQYF. The CDR3 DNA sequence: TGTGCCAGCAGCTGGAGCGTCCAAGAGACCCAGTACTTC.

This chain links TRBV3-1 with TRBJ1-6; D not resolved. The CDR3 sequence is 17 residues long. Trimming cost V 1 base and J 0 bases, with 10 bases left between them. CDR1 is LGHDT and CDR2 is YNNKEL in the germline V gene (reference sequence). The CDR3 bases are TGTGCCAGCAGCCAAGTTCCGACGAGCTCCTATAATTCACCCCTCCACTTT. It translates to CASSQVPTSSYNSPLHF.

This clonotype was recorded many times. The gene calls are TRBV27 and TRBJ1-1; D is uncertain. This CDR3 has 15 amino acids. The germline V and J ends were trimmed by 3 bases and 0 bases, with 11 bases remaining between them. Looked up from germline, CDR1 is MNHEY and CDR2 is SMNVEV (reference sequence). CDR3 loop: CASSLSPAVNTEAFF. As DNA, the CDR3 is TGTGCCAGCAGTTTGTCTCCCGCGGTGAACACTGAAGCTTTCTTT.